Shown below are 18 T cell receptor beta chains from a single sample sequenced in a study of tumor-infiltrating lymphocytes in primary liver carcinoma. Co-extracted RNA and DNA came from roughly 20-30 mg of unsorted bulk tissue. A constant-region primer served to make TCR beta cDNA from about 0.5 ug total RNA. It was through three nested multiplex PCR rounds of slightly modified ARM-PCR that TCR beta libraries arose. In the first two PCR rounds, TRBV1-TRBV30 forward primers were paired with a C-beta reverse primer, and each round lasted roughly 10 cycles. MiXCR, applied by TCRdb to the multiplex PCR reads, yields one record per CDR3 protein. This sample has some 95,000 distinct CDR3 sequences, with less than 70% found just once. Material for sequencing was tumor-adjacent normal liver tissue. The receptor set was obtained from a man aged 40-49 years with primary liver carcinoma and hepatitis B virus infection.

This clonotype appeared a single time. The junction differs from germline at one of its ends, possibly a read error. V usage is TRBV4-1 and J usage is TRBJ2-7, with TRBD2 matching over 7 bases. This CDR3 is built from 15 residues. Germline CDR1 is MGHRA and CDR2 is YSYEKL. The CDR3 loop is CTSSSREGASYEQYF. CDR3 sequence (DNA): TGCACCAGCAGCTCCAGGGAGGGAGCCTCATACGAGCAGTACTTC.

Points on this clonotype: The missing conserved phenylalanine or tryptophan at the end of this CDR3 makes a read error likely. The chain recombines TRBV25-1 with TRBJ2-5, with D perhaps matching TRBD2 (6 bases). CDR3 length: 15 amino acids. CDR1 and CDR2 (germline): MGHDK, SYGVNS. The chain's CDR3 is CASSAAEGSQETQYI. The CDR3 nucleotides read TGTGCGAGCAGTGCCGCGGAGGGCAGTCAAGAGACCCAGTACATC.

This chain connects TRBV29-1 to TRBJ2-1, with D tentatively TRBD1 or TRBD2 (5 bases each). Germline CDR1 reads SQVTM; CDR2 reads ANQGSEA. Trimming removed 6 bases from V and 10 bases from J, with 25 bases in between. The CDR3 is 15 residues long. The CDR3 is CSVFGTTIYYQEQFF. The CDR3 DNA reads TGCAGCGTGTTCGGGACCACCATCTACTACCAGGAGCAGTTCTTC.

V is TRBV29-1 and J is TRBJ2-1; the match to TRBD2 covers 7 bases. The CDR3 is made up of 14 amino acids. CDR1 is SQVTM and CDR2 is ANQGSEA in the germline V gene. This CDR3 reads CRVMPPSGTDEQFF. The CDR3 coding sequence is TGCAGGGTAATGCCCCCCAGCGGGACCGATGAGCAGTTCTTC.

This clonotype appeared once. V and J are TRBV28 and TRBJ2-7; 8 nucleotides match TRBD1. J was trimmed by 3 bases and V by 4 bases; bases with no gene match: 2. Germline V gives CDR1 MDHEN, CDR2 SYDVKM. This CDR3 region has 13 residues. Here the CDR3 DNA reads TGTGCCAGCAGTTCGACAGGGGTCTACGAGCAGTACTTC. Translated: CASSSTGVYEQYF.

This chain joins TRBV11-1 and TRBJ2-1, with 14 bases lining up with TRBD2. The CDR3 has 15 residues. CDR1 is SGHAT, CDR2 FQDESV, per germline (reference sequence). Written as DNA, the CDR3 is TGTGTCGGCAGCAGACTAGCGGGAGGGCGCAATGAGCAGTTCTTC. Protein product: CVGSRLAGGRNEQFF.

As concerns this clonotype: A read error is possible here, since a much larger clone lies one base away. The gene calls are TRBV5-1 and TRBJ2-1; D gene unclear. This CDR3 is 14 amino acids long. The germline V gene encodes CDR1 SGHRS and CDR2 YFSETQ. The CDR3 reads CTSSLAERGNEQFF. CDR3 DNA sequence: TGCACCAGCAGCTTGGCCGAGCGTGGGAATGAGCAGTTCTTC.

V gene TRBV2 combines with J gene TRBJ2-5; no reliable D call. V was cut by 7 bases and J by 3 bases, with 12 bases left in between. The CDR3 runs to 13 residues. Per the germline V gene, CDR1 is SNHLY and CDR2 is FYNNEI. The CDR3 DNA follows: TGTGCCAGCAATCTCCCCAGAAAAGAGACCCAGTACTTC. The encoded protein is CASNLPRKETQYF. The whole variable domain, remainder taken from reference TRBV2 and TRBJ2-5, is EPEVTQTPSHQVTQMGQEVILRCVPISNHLYFYWYRQILGQKVEFLVSFYNNEISEKSEIFDDQFSVERPDGSNFTLKIRSTKLEDSAMYFCASNLPRKETQYFGPGTRLLVL.

Turning to this clonotype: A single base separates this from a much larger clone, so it may be a read error. This chain joins TRBV5-1 and TRBJ1-1; D might be TRBD1 (5 bases). V was shortened by 4 bases and J by 4 bases, with 17 bases between the two germline ends. The germline V gene has CDR1 SGHRS and CDR2 YFSETQ. This CDR3 comprises 15 residues. The CDR3 DNA reads as TGCGCCAGCAGCATGGGTGGGGCCGCGGGCACTGAAGCTTTCTTT. Its translation: CASSMGGAAGTEAFF. Filled out from reference TRBV5-1 and TRBJ1-1, the complete variable domain reads KAGVTQTPRYLIKTRGQQVTLSCSPISGHRSVSWYQQTPGQGLQFLFEYFSETQRNKGNFPGRFSGRQFSNSRSEMNVSTLELGDSALYLCASSMGGAAGTEAFFGQGTRLTVV.

On this clonotype itself: An end of the junction differs from the germline gene, which may be a read error. The rearrangement links TRBV6-1 to TRBJ1-5; TRBD1 aligns across 11 bases. Germline V CDR1 and CDR2: MNHNS, SASEGT. This CDR3 region has 15 residues. As DNA, the CDR3 is TGTGCCAGCAGTGACGGGACAGGGGGGTATCTGCCCCAACATTTT. Residues: CASSDGTGGYLPQHF.

This clonotype has a single count. A junction end diverges from the germline sequence, so it may reflect a read error. This chain joins TRBV11-2 and TRBJ2-7; D ambiguous. Germline V CDR1 and CDR2: SGHAT, FQNNGV. The CDR3 covers 14 residues. CDR3 nucleotide sequence: TGTGCCAGCAGCTTAAACCTAGGTCCCTATGAGCACTACTTC. It yields the protein CASSLNLGPYEHYF.

The chain couples TRBV5-1 to TRBJ2-7; 13 bases are a match to TRBD2. The CDR3 covers 16 residues. V gave up 4 bases and J gave up 6 bases; unmatched junction bases: 10. The germline V gene has CDR1 SGHRS and CDR2 YFSETQ. In DNA, the CDR3 is TGCGCCAGCAGCCGTTCCGGACTAGCGGGAGACGGCGAGCAGTACTTC. It is translated as CASSRSGLAGDGEQYF.

The CDR3: CASSPLDRPDSPLHF. The DNA for the CDR3 is TGTGCCAGCAGCCCCTTGGACAGGCCGGATTCACCCCTCCACTTT. The V call is TRBV28, the J call TRBJ1-6, with TRBD1 matching 7 bases. V shed 6 bases, J shed 8 bases, and the junction held 10 bases outside the gene matches. CDR3 length: 15 residues. The germline gives CDR1 MDHEN, CDR2 SYDVKM.

Remarks on this clonotype: The germline gene is not matched at one end of the junction; a read error may be the cause. J is TRBJ2-5 and V is TRBV28; possibly TRBD1 for D (6 bases). CDR3 length: 16 amino acids. Germline lookup yields CDR1 MDHEN and CDR2 SYDVKM. The CDR3: CGSTYLTAGDQETQYF. CDR3 nucleotides: TGTGGCAGCACCTACCTGACGGCAGGGGATCAAGAGACCCAGTACTTC. The variable domain in full, completed from reference TRBV28 and TRBJ2-5, reads DVKVTQSSRYLVKRTGEKVFLECVQDMDHENMFWYRQDPGLGLRLIYFSYDVKMKEKGDIPEGYSVSREKKERFSLILESASTNQTSMYLCGSTYLTAGDQETQYFGPGTRLLVL.

Turning to this clonotype: A junction end diverges from the germline sequence, so it may reflect a read error. The J gene is TRBJ2-1, the V gene TRBV7-8; D is perhaps TRBD1 (5 bases). Germline V gene lookup returns CDR1 SGHVS and CDR2 FQNEAQ. This CDR3 has 11 amino acids. CDR3: CANTLRGERFF. Written as DNA, the CDR3 is TGTGCCAACACTCTTAGGGGTGAGCGGTTCTTC.

This clonotype was detected ten times or more. The J gene is TRBJ1-1, the V gene TRBV28; unclear D gene. V was shortened by 5 bases and J by 4 bases, with 8 bases between the two germline ends. CDR1 is MDHEN and CDR2 is SYDVKM in the germline V gene. This CDR3 has 12 amino acids. The DNA for the CDR3 is TGTGCCAGCAGTAGCCTATCCACTGAAGCTTTCTTT. It translates to CASSSLSTEAFF.

This clonotype came up once. A much larger clone is a single base away; this may be a read error. The chain carries TRBV5-5 and TRBJ2-7; the D is unclear. Germline CDR1 is SGHKS and CDR2 is YYEKEE (reference sequence). The CDR3 is 14 residues long. CDR3 sequence: CASSLVVQAYEQDF. The CDR3 region has the DNA TGTGCCAGCAGCTTGGTTGTCCAGGCCTACGAGCAGGACTTC.

The chain couples TRBV11-2 to TRBJ2-1; D not resolved. Germline CDR1 and CDR2: SGHAT and FQNNGV. CDR3 size: 14 residues. V gave up 2 bases and J gave up 10 bases, with 15 bases separating them. DNA for the CDR3: TGTGCCAGCAGCTTATATGCGGTGAACTACGAGCAGTTCTTC. Translation: CASSLYAVNYEQFF. Complete variable domain (other parts from reference TRBV11-2 and TRBJ2-1): EAGVAQSPRYKIIEKRQSVAFWCNPISGHATLYWYQQILGQGPKLLIQFQNNGVVDDSQLPKDRFSAERLKGVDSTLKIQPAKLEDSAVYLCASSLYAVNYEQFFGPGTRLTVL.